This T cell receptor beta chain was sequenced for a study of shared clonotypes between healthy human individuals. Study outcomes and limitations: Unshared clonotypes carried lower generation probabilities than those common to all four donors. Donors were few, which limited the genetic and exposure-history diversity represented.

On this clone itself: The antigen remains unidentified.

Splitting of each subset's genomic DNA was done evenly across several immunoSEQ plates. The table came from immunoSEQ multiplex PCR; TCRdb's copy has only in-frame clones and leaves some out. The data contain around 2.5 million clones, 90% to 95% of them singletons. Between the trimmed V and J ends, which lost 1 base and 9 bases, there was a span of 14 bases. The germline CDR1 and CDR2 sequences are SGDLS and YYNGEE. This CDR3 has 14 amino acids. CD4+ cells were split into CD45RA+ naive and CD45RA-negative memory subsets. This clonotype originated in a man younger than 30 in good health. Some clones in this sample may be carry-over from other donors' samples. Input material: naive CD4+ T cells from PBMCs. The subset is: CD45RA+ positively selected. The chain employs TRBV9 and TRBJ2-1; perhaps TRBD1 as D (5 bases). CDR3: CASSVQPWGSEQFF. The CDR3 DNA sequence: TGTGCCAGCAGCGTACAACCCTGGGGCTCTGAGCAGTTCTTC.